This section outlines one T cell receptor (beta chain) sequence together with its context. Its antigen is unknown. No base quality information exists; no much larger clone differs at one position. Library preparation used PCR. Instrument used: Illumina HiSeq 2500. To reduce PCR and sequencing biases, unique molecular identifiers were incorporated into the TCR beta cDNA libraries. Per 1 to 10 million input T cells, around 500,000 cDNA molecules were obtained, such that each molecule approximated one T cell. The same protocol used for the earlier healthy control dataset was applied to prepare and sequence the patient libraries. Samples belonging to the same batch were prepared together, multiplexed and sequenced on a shared HiSeq lane. As for the original processing: Raw barcoded reads were processed with MIGEC, discarding single-read molecular identifier groups before consensus assembly and CDR3 extraction. Clonotype tables were post-analysed with VDJtools, and diversity was normalized by down-sampling all datasets to the smallest sample size. Repertoire overlap clustering matched CDR3 amino acid but not nucleotide sequences to correct batch-related cross-sample contamination. Using fastp trimming at Q25 and MiXCR clonotype assembly, TCRdb reanalyzed the public sequencing data and kept in-frame beta chains. All rows with the same CDR3 protein become a single entry with the most common DNA and genes. V and J calls and clone size were set by TCRdb, not the authors. For this sample there are 350,000 to 500,000 distinct CDR3 sequences; 35% to 45% appear just once. The ten largest make up approximately 7.7% of the sample.

This record belongs to a study of post-analysis software for immune sequencing data (dated by TCRdb to about 2015). Regarding the complete study: The recorded disease courses included relapsing-remitting, secondary progressive and progressive-relapsing multiple sclerosis, and some patients had no subtype annotation. A subset of samples was prepared in parallel using single-end sample barcoding, then pooled and co-amplified after Illumina adapter ligation. Patient repertoires were compared against around 10 previously published healthy control repertoires from donors aged 6 to 25 years.

Beyond this particular receptor, the publication reports: Significantly lower normalized Chao1 diversity was found in multiple sclerosis patients than in controls, suggesting substantial peripheral T-cell clonal expansion. Strong co-clustering of samples prepared in the same batch was shown by direct clustering with F measure, prompting a batch-effect correction. The multiple sclerosis patient group was slightly younger than the control group. Significantly higher frequencies in patients than in controls were found for five or six TRBV segments, including TRBV5-6, TRBV5-1 and TRBV20-1.

Based on the germline V gene, the CDR1 and CDR2 sequences are MNHEY and SVGAGI. From cysteine to phenylalanine, the CDR3 is 12 amino acids long. Of all the DNA, just the CDR3 is kept, 36 bases in frame from base 1. V is clipped by 2 bases and J by 6 bases, and the sequence between their germline boundaries is 8 bases long. To demonstrate the VDJtools post-analysis software, TCR beta repertoires were profiled from the peripheral blood of about 13 young patients with multiple sclerosis. The patients with multiple sclerosis were children and adolescents between roughly 6 and 17 years of age. The sequence came from a girl aged 2-10 years with multiple sclerosis. Sequenced input: blood. The V and J genes are TRBV6-5 and TRBJ2-7, with no confidently assigned D gene. The CDR3 here reads CASSYPSGEQYF. The nucleotide sequence is TGTGCCAGCAGTTACCCGAGTGGCGAGCAGTACTTC.